Listed below are T cell receptor beta chains from one sample, sequenced in a study of T cell clones after liver transplantation. Sequencing was performed with immunoSEQ multiplex PCR; in TCRdb, only in-frame clones are kept and a portion is missing. In the table there are tens of thousands of clones, under 95% of which are singletons. The source material was CD8+ T cells from blood, sampled approximately 26 months after liver transplant. These receptors were taken from a human patient who received a liver transplant. Some T cells may be the graft donor's. The CDR3 runs from the conserved cysteine through the conserved F or W. D genes are given only for firm matches. Part of the rows lack a size; the others show once, few, many or a class for expanded clones.

V gene	D gene	J gene	clone size	CDR3 protein	CDR3 DNA
TRBV28	-	TRBJ2-2	-	CASSVPNTGELFF	TGTGCCAGCTCTGTCCCGAACACCGGGGAGCTGTTTTTT
TRBV29-1	TRBD2	TRBJ2-7	-	CSVETASGAREYF	TGCAGCGTCGAGACGGCTAGCGGCGCCCGGGAGTACTTC
TRBV2	-	TRBJ1-4	-	CASRGTDNNEKLFF	TGTGCCAGCAGGGGGACGGATAATAATGAAAAACTGTTTTTT
TRBV21-1	-	TRBJ1-1	-	CASSPGWGTEAFF	TGTGCCAGCAGCCCCGGCTGGGGCACTGAAGCTTTCTTT
TRBV2	TRBD1	TRBJ1-1	once	CATPGGTGTKAFF	TGTGCCACCCCGGGCGGGACAGGGACTAAAGCTTTCTTT
TRBV23-1	-	TRBJ2-7	-	CASSQSWDPYEQYF	TGCGCCAGCAGTCAATCGTGGGATCCCTACGAGCAGTACTTC
TRBV7-9	-	TRBJ2-3	-	CASSPGGTDTQYF	TGTGCCAGCAGCCCGGGGGGCACAGATACGCAGTATTTT
TRBV7-9	TRBD2	TRBJ2-2	-	CASSLTSGTQSTGELFF	TGTGCCAGCAGCTTAACTAGCGGGACCCAGAGCACCGGGGAGCTGTTTTTT
TRBV7-6	-	TRBJ2-7	-	CASSSPDSPYEQYF	TGTGCCAGCAGCTCACCTGACTCCCCCTACGAGCAGTACTTC
TRBV30	TRBD1	TRBJ1-1	-	CAWTGGNTEAFF	TGTGCCTGGACAGGGGGAAACACTGAAGCCTTCTTT
TRBV6-1	TRBD2	TRBJ2-7	once	CASSELAGGYEQYF	TGTGCCAGCAGTGAACTAGCGGGAGGGTACGAGCAGTACTTC
TRBV5-6	-	TRBJ1-2	-	CASRNWGGANYGYTF	TGTGCCAGCAGGAATTGGGGAGGGGCTAACTATGGCTACACCTTC
TRBV28	-	TRBJ2-3	once	CASSLLRTSTDTQYF	TGTGCCAGCAGTTTGTTGCGGACCAGCACAGATACGCAGTATTTT
TRBV27	TRBD2	TRBJ2-3	-	CASSLSSGYTQYF	TGTGCCAGCAGTCTTTCTAGCGGCTATACGCAGTATTTT
TRBV7-9	-	TRBJ2-1	-	CASSATVGSIHNEQFF	TGTGCCAGCAGCGCCACGGTGGGATCGATTCACAATGAGCAGTTCTTC
TRBV11-2	-	TRBJ2-7	-	CASSLELSSREEQYF	TGTGCCAGCAGCTTAGAGCTGTCTAGTCGAGAAGAGCAGTACTTC
TRBV9	TRBD2	TRBJ2-3	few	CASSDSGRGADTQYF	TGTGCCAGCAGCGATAGCGGGAGGGGCGCAGATACGCAGTATTTT
TRBV4-1	TRBD2	TRBJ2-1	-	CASSQESGTSRNEQFF	TGCGCCAGCAGCCAAGAGTCCGGGACTAGTCGTAATGAGCAGTTCTTC